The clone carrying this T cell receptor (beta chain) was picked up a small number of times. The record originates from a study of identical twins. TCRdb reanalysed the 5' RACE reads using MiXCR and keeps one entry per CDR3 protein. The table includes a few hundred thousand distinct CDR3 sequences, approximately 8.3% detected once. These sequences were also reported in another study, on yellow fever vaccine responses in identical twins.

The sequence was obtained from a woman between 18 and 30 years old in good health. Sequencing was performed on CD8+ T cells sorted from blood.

CDR3 amino acids: CATSDLQGWGYTF. The DNA of the CDR3 is TGTGCCACCAGTGATTTGCAGGGTTGGGGCTACACCTTC. V gene TRBV24-1 combines with J gene TRBJ1-2; TRBD1 might be the D (5 bases). Germline V CDR1 and CDR2: KGHDR, SFDVKD. The CDR3 has 13 amino acids. Trimming pared 0 bases from V and 8 bases from J, leaving 9 bases between.